The clone carrying this T cell receptor beta chain has at least ten counts. Its cognate antigen is unknown. Via MiXCR, TCRdb re-called the multiplex PCR reads, giving one row per CDR3 protein. The data hold about 100,000 distinct CDR3 sequences, with 20% to 25% observed a single time. This specimen belongs to a study of breast tumors, draining lymph nodes, adjacent tissues. Study-level points and caveats: That most tumor T cells come from lymph nodes remained unproven. Luminal-like breast cancer showed significantly greater tumor-nontumor repertoire similarity than basal-like breast cancer did. Tumors had less TCR diversity than lymph nodes, more than nontumor tissue.

Breast cancer patients provided tissue from their axillary draining lymph nodes. The TCR sequence derives from a female donor with breast cancer. Some clones in this sample may be carry-over from other donors' samples. The sequenced material came from axillary lymph node tissue.

CDR3 region: CASSLGNRDRARKQYF. Here the CDR3 DNA reads TGCGCCAGCAGCTTGGGAAACCGGGACAGGGCCCGTAAGCAGTACTTC. The chain links TRBV5-1 to TRBJ2-7; TRBD1 agrees at 9 bases. The length of the CDR3 is 16 residues. Germline V gene sequence: CDR1 SGHRS, CDR2 YFSETQ. V dropped 0 bases and J dropped 8; count of bases not matched to a gene: 12.